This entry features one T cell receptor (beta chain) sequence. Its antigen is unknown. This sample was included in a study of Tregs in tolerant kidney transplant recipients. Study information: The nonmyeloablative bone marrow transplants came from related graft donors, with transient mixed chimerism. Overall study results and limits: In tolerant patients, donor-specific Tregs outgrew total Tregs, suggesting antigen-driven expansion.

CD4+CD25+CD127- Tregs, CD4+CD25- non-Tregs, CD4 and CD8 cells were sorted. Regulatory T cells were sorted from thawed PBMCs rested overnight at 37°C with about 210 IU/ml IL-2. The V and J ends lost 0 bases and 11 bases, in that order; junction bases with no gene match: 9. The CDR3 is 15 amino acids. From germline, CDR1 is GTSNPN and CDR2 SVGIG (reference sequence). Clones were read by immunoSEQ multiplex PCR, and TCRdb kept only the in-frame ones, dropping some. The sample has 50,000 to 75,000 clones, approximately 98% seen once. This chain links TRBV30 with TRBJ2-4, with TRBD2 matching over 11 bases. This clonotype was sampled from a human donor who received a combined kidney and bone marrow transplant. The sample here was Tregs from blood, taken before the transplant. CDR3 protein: CAWSVVAGGPLFQYF. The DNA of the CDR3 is TGTGCCTGGAGTGTCGTAGCGGGAGGGCCCCTTTTTCAGTACTTC. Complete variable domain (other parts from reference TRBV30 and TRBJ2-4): SQTIHQWPATLVQPVGSPLSLECTVEGTSNPNLYWYRQAAGRGLQLLFYSVGIGQISSEVPQNLSASRPQDRQFILSSKKLLLSDSGFYLCAWSVVAGGPLFQYFGAGTRLSVL.